This T cell receptor (beta chain) originates from a study of T cell responses to AZD1222 COVID-19 vaccine. Whole-study findings and limits: Across spike, vaccine-associated CD4 TCRs were found, dominant at 160-218 and 743-854. Donor demographics were predominantly white British with a female majority; clonal diversity may be underestimated.

The CDR3 is made up of 19 amino acids. V was pared by 3 bases and J by 2 bases, with 12 bases of the junction left unmatched. Germline V lookup: CDR1 SGHDT, CDR2 YYEEEE. On this clone itself: Antigen specificity is unknown.

The repertoire was sequenced with immunoSEQ multiplex PCR; TCRdb's copy has only in-frame clones and lacks some. The sample has 68,000 or so clones, about 80% seen once. Sequencing used peripheral blood, obtained on day 0 of AZD1222 vaccination. The V gene is TRBV5-6, the J gene TRBJ2-7; TRBD2 agrees at 15 bases. The receptor was isolated from an adult in good health. The CDR3 nucleotides read TGTGCCAGCAGCTCTTACCCGGGACTAGCGGGGGGAAGGACCTACGAGCAGTACTTC. The encoded protein is CASSSYPGLAGGRTYEQYF.